This paragraph covers one T cell receptor (beta chain) sequence. The data derive from a study of blood T cell repertoires in COVID-19. TCRdb keeps only in-frame clones here, not all; method: immunoSEQ multiplex PCR. The profile shows 400,000 to 550,000 clones, 70% to 90% of them singletons. V was cut by 2 bases and J by 0 bases, with 23 bases left in between. The length of the CDR3 is 21 residues. Germline CDR1 is MNHNS and CDR2 is SASEGT. This chain uses TRBV6-1 with TRBJ2-6, with a possible D match to TRBD1 (6 bases). Sequencing was performed on PBMCs or T cells enriched from blood (not recorded which). The sequence was obtained from a woman younger than 30 with acute COVID-19. The CDR3: CASSENPRTVPVGSGANVLTF. As DNA, the CDR3 is TGTGCCAGCAGTGAAAATCCCAGGACAGTCCCTGTAGGCTCTGGGGCCAACGTCCTGACTTTC.